This passage covers 21 T cell receptor beta chains from one sample sequenced in a study of metastatic and nonmetastatic thyroid tumors. Until they underwent thyroid surgery, no patient had received any treatment. Through MiXCR, TCRdb re-clonotyped the PCR reads. Among approximately 32,000 clones listed, 15% were seen once. The sequencing input was blood. The receptors here all came from a male donor with papillary thyroid cancer or a benign thyroid nodule (not recorded which). Some clones in this sample may be carry-over from other donors' samples.

The sample holds a few counts of this clone. The chain employs TRBV5-4 and TRBJ2-1; D ambiguous. Germline CDR1 SGHNT, CDR2 YYREEE (reference sequence). This CDR3 spans 13 amino acids. The germline V and J ends were trimmed by 4 bases and 4 bases, with 9 bases remaining between them. The CDR3 here is CASSPGRYNEQFF. The CDR3 DNA is TGTGCCAGCAGCCCTGGGCGGTACAATGAGCAGTTCTTC.

This clone has more than one count but fewer than ten. The chain uses TRBV6-2 or TRBV6-3 and TRBJ2-2; D perhaps matches TRBD1 (6 bases). The V gene lost 4 bases and the J gene lost 0 bases, with 12 bases spanning the gap. There are 16 residues in the CDR3. Germline V gene lookup returns CDR1 MNHEY and CDR2 SVGEGT. The CDR3 sequence: CASSLQGSSNTGELFF. CDR3 coding DNA: TGTGCCAGCAGTTTGCAGGGGTCCTCGAACACCGGGGAGCTGTTTTTT.

The rearrangement uses TRBV30 and TRBJ1-3; D is ambiguous. Looked up from germline, CDR1 is GTSNPN and CDR2 is SVGIG (reference sequence). This CDR3 region has 14 residues. V shed 5 bases and J shed 0 bases, with 11 bases lying between them. The CDR3 sequence is CAWLDTYSGNTIYF. In DNA, the CDR3 is TGTGCCTGGCTAGACACCTACTCTGGAAACACCATATATTTT.

As for this clone: A much larger clone differs by one base, so this may be a read error. Since no conserved phenylalanine or tryptophan closes the CDR3, a read error is the likely cause. The CDR3 DNA reads TGTGCCAGCAGCCGTGGACTGTACAATCAGCCCCAGCATCTT. Protein sequence: CASSRGLYNQPQHL. V is TRBV16 and J is TRBJ1-5; unclear D gene. CDR3 length equals 14 residues. Trimming shortened V by 4 bases and J by 3 bases, and 10 bases separated the two germline ends. CDR1 KGHSY and CDR2 FQNENV come from the germline V gene.

The sample holds a few counts of this clone. J is TRBJ2-5 and V is TRBV2; 12 bases fit TRBD1. There are 14 residues in the CDR3. Germline V gene sequence: CDR1 SNHLY, CDR2 FYNNEI. With 9 bases clipped from V and 5 bases from J, the junction kept 7 bases outside the gene matches. The CDR3 loop reads CASSGTGGAETQYF. The CDR3 nucleotides read TGTGCCAGTTCCGGGACAGGGGGCGCGGAGACCCAGTACTTC.

This clone occurred many times. This chain joins TRBV29-1 and TRBJ1-4, with TRBD1 matching 7 bases. The junction had 2 bases not matched to a gene; V was cut back by 4 bases and J by 6 bases. This CDR3 has 12 residues. CDR1 and CDR2 from the germline V gene are SQVTM and ANQGSEA. This CDR3 is CSVAGGDEKLFF. DNA for the CDR3: TGCAGCGTTGCAGGGGGGGATGAAAAACTGTTTTTT.

This clone was counted a single time. The chain recombines TRBV30 with TRBJ2-3; 7 bases align to TRBD2. Per germline, CDR1 GTSNPN and CDR2 SVGIG (reference sequence). This CDR3 has 13 residues. The V and J ends lost 8 bases and 0 bases, in that order; junction bases with no gene match: 5. CDR3 sequence reads: CAGMGGSTDTQYF. In DNA, the CDR3 is TGTGCCGGGATGGGAGGGAGCACAGATACGCAGTATTTT.

With respect to this clone: The conserved closing phenylalanine or tryptophan is absent in this CDR3, likely reflecting a read error. The chain couples TRBV27 to TRBJ1-5, with TRBD1 matching 7 bases. Per the germline V gene, CDR1 is MNHEY and CDR2 is SMNVEV (reference sequence). Trimming at V came to 6 bases and at J to 8 bases, leaving 13 bases not matched to a gene. CDR3 length: 15 amino acids. Here the CDR3 DNA reads TGTGCCAGCAGCCTTGTCCCGGGACAGTATGAGCCCCAGCATATT. As protein: CASSLVPGQYEPQHI.

The V gene is TRBV12-3 or TRBV12-4, the J gene TRBJ2-1; 7 bases agree with TRBD2. The CDR3 is 21 amino acids. Trimming took 7 bases from V and 4 from J; bases not matched to a gene: 28. The CDR3 sequence: CASIGSGRGDSGPIGYNEQFF. The CDR3 region has the DNA TGTGCCAGCATTGGCAGTGGGCGAGGTGATAGCGGGCCAATTGGATACAATGAGCAGTTCTTC.

This clone has a count of ten or more. CDR3 bases: TGTGCCAGCAGGGGGGGGGCCAGTCTTCACAATGAGCAGTTCTTC. Translated, it gives CASRGGASLHNEQFF. The gene calls are TRBV7-2 and TRBJ2-1; D might be TRBD2 (7 bases). Germline CDR1 and CDR2: SGHTA and FQGNSA. The CDR3 is 15 amino acids. Trimming pared 6 bases from V and 5 bases from J, leaving 17 bases between.

This clone has at least ten counts. Other nucleotide sequences from this sample produce the same CDR3. The chain is built from TRBV27 and TRBJ2-1; 9 bases map to TRBD1. Per germline, CDR1 MNHEY and CDR2 SMNVEV (reference sequence). With 3 bases clipped from V and 9 bases from J, the junction kept 21 bases outside the gene matches. The CDR3 sequence is 19 residues long. CDR3 protein: CASSFRGHLLGTGNPEQFF. CDR3 sequence (DNA): TGTGCCAGCAGTTTTCGTGGCCACCTGCTAGGGACAGGGAATCCTGAGCAGTTCTTC.

This clone showed up many times. V gene TRBV15 combines with J gene TRBJ2-7, with 7 positions matching TRBD1. The germline CDR1 and CDR2 sequences are LNHNV and YYDKDF (reference sequence). Losses at the gene ends were 0 bases for V and 2 bases for J; bases not matched to a gene: 4. The CDR3 has 15 residues. The CDR3 loop is CATSRDPGQPYEQYF. The CDR3 region has the DNA TGTGCCACCAGCAGAGATCCGGGACAGCCCTACGAGCAGTACTTC. The full variable domain, its missing parts supplied by reference TRBV15 and TRBJ2-7, is DAMVIQNPRYQVTQFGKPVTLSCSQTLNHNVMYWYQQKSSQAPKLLFHYYDKDFNNEADTPDNFQSRRPNTSFCFLDIRSPGLGDTAMYLCATSRDPGQPYEQYFGPGTRLTVT.

At least ten counts were recorded for this clone. V and J are TRBV27 and TRBJ2-5; D is uncertain. CDR1 MNHEY and CDR2 SMNVEV come from the germline V gene (reference sequence). The germline V and J ends were trimmed by 6 bases and 5 bases, with 7 bases remaining between them. This CDR3 region has 11 residues. The chain's CDR3 is CASSPRETQYF. CDR3 sequence (DNA): TGTGCCAGCAGCCCCCGGGAGACCCAGTACTTC.

This clone was recorded at least ten times. The gene calls are TRBV20-1 and TRBJ2-1; 12 nucleotides agree with TRBD2. Per the germline V gene, CDR1 is DFQATT and CDR2 is SNEGSKA (reference sequence). V shed 3 bases, J shed 1 base, and the junction held 16 bases outside the gene matches. This CDR3 has 20 residues. This CDR3 reads CSASRLGGTSGSKSYNEQFF. The CDR3 region has the DNA TGCAGTGCTAGCCGACTCGGCGGGACTAGCGGGTCAAAGTCCTACAATGAGCAGTTCTTC.

This clone showed up many times. The V and J genes are TRBV19 and TRBJ1-6; possibly TRBD1 for D (6 bases). This CDR3 is built from 15 residues. Trimming removed 8 bases at V and 4 bases at J, with 15 bases between. In germline, CDR1 is LNHDA, CDR2 SQIVND (reference sequence). The CDR3 loop reads CASGMGGRYNSPLHF. The CDR3 DNA follows: TGTGCCAGTGGAATGGGGGGGCGGTATAATTCACCCCTCCACTTT.

The chain carries TRBV25-1 and TRBJ2-2; D unresolved. Germline CDR1 MGHDK, CDR2 SYGVNS. The V end lost 5 bases, the J end lost 6 bases, and 1 base lay between the germline ends. This CDR3 is built from 10 residues. The DNA for the CDR3 is TGTGCCAGCAGTTCCGGGGAGCTGTTTTTT. This sequence encodes CASSSGELFF.

This clone showed up many times. CDR3 amino acids: CASSQAFGREYEKLFF. CDR3 nucleotides: TGCGCCAGCAGCCAAGCGTTCGGCAGGGAATACGAAAAACTGTTTTTT. The rearrangement joins TRBV4-3 to TRBJ1-4; the D gene is possibly TRBD1 (5 bases). V was pared by 1 base and J by 8 bases, with 17 bases between. Germline CDR1 reads LGHNA; CDR2 reads YSLEER. There are 16 residues in the CDR3.

The chain combines TRBV5-1 with TRBJ1-6; D is undetermined. Trimming cost V 2 bases and J 8 bases, with 17 bases left between them. The CDR3 consists of 16 residues. The germline V gene encodes CDR1 SGHRS and CDR2 YFSETQ. CDR3 bases: TGCGCCAGCAGCTTTTCTCCCGGTGGTAGTGATTCACCCCTCCACTTT. It encodes CASSFSPGGSDSPLHF.

This clone was recorded at least ten times. The rearrangement joins TRBV6-5 to TRBJ2-7, with 7 positions matching TRBD1. This CDR3 comprises 16 residues. CDR1 is MNHEY, CDR2 SVGAGI, per germline. With V trimmed by 0 bases and J by 7 bases, 12 bases remained unmatched. CDR3 coding DNA: TGTGCCAGCAGTTACTCGTTCAACAACAGGGGCCATGAGCAGTACTTC. This sequence encodes CASSYSFNNRGHEQYF.

This clone was observed many times. V gene TRBV11-2 combines with J gene TRBJ2-5; D not certain. Germline lookup yields CDR1 SGHAT and CDR2 FQNNGV. The V gene lost 5 bases and the J gene lost 1 base, with 17 bases spanning the gap. The CDR3 runs to 16 residues. The CDR3 here is CASSLGLAPFQETQYF. The CDR3 coding sequence is TGTGCCAGCAGCCTAGGGTTGGCGCCATTCCAAGAGACCCAGTACTTC.

This chain uses TRBV4-2 with TRBJ2-3; 10 positions match TRBD2. The junction had 8 bases not matched to a gene; V was cut back by 2 bases and J by 3 bases. The CDR3 contains 17 residues. Germline CDR1 LGHNA, CDR2 YNFKEQ. CDR3 protein: CASSQQRGGALTDTQYF. In nucleotides, the CDR3 is TGTGCCAGCAGCCAACAGCGGGGGGGAGCCCTAACAGATACGCAGTATTTT.